Listed here are 28 T cell receptor beta chains from one sample, sequenced in a study of T cells in localized non-small cell lung cancer. TCRdb's table, derived via immunoSEQ multiplex PCR, lists solely in-frame clones and lacks some. The table shows some 15,000 clones, with 87% occurring only once. The specimen was peripheral blood mononuclear cells, collected before any cancer treatment. These receptors were taken from a male donor aged 60 or over with stage II lung adenocarcinoma.

This chain connects TRBV12-2 to TRBJ1-3. TRBV12-2 is noted as a pseudogene. The CDR3 runs 16 residues. CDR3 DNA: TGTGCAAGTCGCTCCCGAGGACGGAACTCTGGAAACACCATATATTTT. It yields the protein CASRSRGRNSGNTIYF.

This clone came up once. The chain uses TRBV9 and TRBJ1-2; the match to TRBD1 covers 7 bases. The CDR3 loop spans 15 amino acids. V gave up 0 bases and J gave up 5 bases; unmatched junction bases: 7. The V gene's germline CDR1 is SGDLS and CDR2 YYNGEE. In DNA form, the CDR3 reads TGTGCCAGCAGCGTAGCTGACAGGGTAGAGTATGGCTACACCTTC. Amino acids: CASSVADRVEYGYTF.

The rearrangement links TRBV5-1 to TRBJ2-7; D gene ambiguous. Trimming cost V 1 base and J 4 bases, with 6 bases left between them. Germline V gene sequence: CDR1 SGHRS, CDR2 YFSETQ. This CDR3 is built from 12 residues. The CDR3 loop is CASSLPTYEQYF. The CDR3 region has the DNA TGCGCCAGCAGCTTGCCGACGTACGAGCAGTACTTC.

V and J are TRBV27 and TRBJ2-6; D is unclear. V lost 2 bases, J lost 2 bases, and 7 bases lay in between. There are 15 residues in the CDR3. Germline assignment: CDR1 MNHEY and CDR2 SMNVEV (reference sequence). CDR3 protein: CASSLDQPGANVLTF. The CDR3 bases are TGTGCCAGCAGTTTAGACCAACCTGGGGCCAACGTCCTGACTTTC.

The chain joins TRBV14 to TRBJ2-7; unclear D gene. The V and J ends lost 3 bases and 7 bases respectively, with 13 bases between them. Germline assignment: CDR1 SGHDN and CDR2 FVKESK. The CDR3 has 13 amino acids. For the CDR3, the DNA is TGTGCCAGCAGCCAGGTTCCGAGACGTGAGCAGTACTTC. It specifies CASSQVPRREQYF.

The chain combines TRBV30 with TRBJ2-1; possibly TRBD2 for D (6 bases). Trimming took 6 bases from V and 7 from J, leaving 10 bases between them. Germline lookup yields CDR1 GTSNPN and CDR2 SVGIG (reference sequence). This CDR3 contains 11 residues. The CDR3 region is CACKGRNEQFF. The CDR3 DNA reads as TGTGCCTGCAAGGGGAGGAATGAGCAGTTCTTC. The full variable domain, its missing parts supplied by reference TRBV30 and TRBJ2-1, is SQTIHQWPATLVQPVGSPLSLECTVEGTSNPNLYWYRQAAGRGLQLLFYSVGIGQISSEVPQNLSASRPQDRQFILSSKKLLLSDSGFYLCACKGRNEQFFGPGTRLTVL.

The chain links TRBV19 to TRBJ2-7, with D perhaps matching TRBD1 (6 bases). The V gene lost 8 bases and the J gene lost 4 bases, with 15 bases spanning the gap. This CDR3 spans 13 amino acids. The germline gives CDR1 LNHDA, CDR2 SQIVND (reference sequence). The CDR3 is CASGVGASYEQYF. The CDR3 DNA sequence: TGTGCCAGTGGTGTGGGGGCATCTTACGAGCAGTACTTC.

The sample holds one count of this clone. This chain links TRBV27 with TRBJ2-5; D uncertain. The J call is in doubt because the DNA end fits TRBJ2-7 better. CDR3 size: 13 residues. Germline CDR1 is MNHEY and CDR2 is SMNVEV (reference sequence). The CDR3 protein is CASSLGRAYEQYF. In nucleotides, the CDR3 is TGTGCCAGCAGTTTGGGCAGAGCCTACGAGCAGTACTTC.

The chain uses TRBV19 and TRBJ2-6, with no clear D. Germline V CDR1 and CDR2: LNHDA, SQIVND (reference sequence). The length of the CDR3 is 17 residues. V dropped 4 bases and J dropped 0 bases, with 13 bases sitting between them. The CDR3: CASSRLQQNSGANVLTF. For the CDR3, the DNA is TGTGCCAGTAGTAGGCTCCAACAGAACTCTGGGGCCAACGTCCTGACTTTC. The full variable domain, in which reference TRBV19 and TRBJ2-6 provide the parts outside the CDR3, is DGGITQSPKYLFRKEGQNVTLSCEQNLNHDAMYWYRQDPGQGLRLIYYSQIVNDFQKGDIAEGYSVSREKKESFPLTVTSAQKNPTAFYLCASSRLQQNSGANVLTFGAGSRLTVL.

This clone showed up just once. V usage is TRBV5-6 and J usage is TRBJ2-2; D is ambiguous. V lost 4 bases, J lost 1 base, and 8 bases lay in between. The CDR3 is 14 residues long. Germline CDR1 reads SGHDT; CDR2 reads YYEEEE. The CDR3 loop is CASSRTRNTGELFF. As DNA, the CDR3 is TGTGCCAGCAGCCGAACAAGGAACACCGGGGAGCTGTTTTTT.

The rearrangement links TRBV7-9 to TRBJ2-1; TRBD2 might be the D (7 bases). This CDR3 contains 15 residues. The V and J ends lost 2 bases and 4 bases respectively, with 12 bases between them. CDR1 and CDR2 from the germline V gene are SEHNR and FQNEAQ (reference sequence). CDR3 region: CASSLSGEGYNEQFF. The CDR3 nucleotides are TGTGCCAGCAGCTTATCAGGGGAGGGTTACAATGAGCAGTTCTTC.

This sequence joins TRBV5-8 and TRBJ1-1; a possible D gene is TRBD1 (6 bases). Germline lookup yields CDR1 SGHTS and CDR2 YDEGEE. The CDR3 sequence is 14 residues long. Trimming took 5 bases from V and 5 from J, leaving 16 bases between them. This chain's CDR3 is CASRLTGSGTEAFF. CDR3 coding DNA: TGTGCCAGCAGGTTAACAGGGTCCGGGACTGAAGCTTTCTTT. The variable domain in full, with the rest retrieved from reference TRBV5-8 and TRBJ1-1, is EAGVTQSPTHLIKTRGQQATLRCSPISGHTSVYWYQQALGLGLQFLLWYDEGEERNRGNFPPRFSGRQFPNYSSELNVNALELEDSALYLCASRLTGSGTEAFFGQGTRLTVV.

V usage is TRBV28 and J usage is TRBJ1-5; no clear D. CDR3 length equals 17 residues. V was trimmed by 2 bases and J by 1 base, leaving 15 bases between them. The V gene's germline CDR1 is MDHEN and CDR2 SYDVKM. Here the CDR3 DNA reads TGTGCCAGCAGTTTAGCCCGGGGATTCGCAAGCAATCAGCCCCAGCATTTT. Translated, it gives CASSLARGFASNQPQHF.

The chain carries TRBV11-1 and TRBJ1-2; D perhaps matches TRBD1 (5 bases). Trimming took 3 bases from V and 3 from J, leaving 11 bases between them. The germline CDR1 and CDR2 sequences are SGHAT and FQDESV (reference sequence). This CDR3 is 14 amino acids long. CDR3 in amino acids: CASSFSRGDYGYTF. In nucleotides, the CDR3 is TGTGCCAGCAGCTTTTCTAGGGGTGACTATGGCTACACCTTC.

This clone was observed a single time. V and J are TRBV2 and TRBJ2-2; D could derive from TRBD1 or TRBD2 (7 bases each). CDR1 and CDR2 from the germline V gene are SNHLY and FYNNEI. Trimming took off 7 bases at V and 5 bases at J, with 17 bases between the two ends. The CDR3 loop spans 15 amino acids. The CDR3 DNA is TGTGCCAGCACGGGGACGCAGGGGGGGACCGGGGAGCTGTTTTTT. Residues: CASTGTQGGTGELFF.

The chain combines TRBV6-5 with TRBJ1-2; 12 bases are shared with TRBD1. Germline CDR1 and CDR2: MNHEY and SVGAGI. CDR3 length equals 15 residues. Losses at the gene ends were 2 bases for V and 7 bases for J; bases not matched to a gene: 5. The CDR3 sequence: CASSYGTGGGGGYTF. CDR3 DNA: TGTGCCAGCAGTTACGGGACAGGGGGCGGTGGTGGCTACACCTTC.

This sequence joins TRBV6-6 and TRBJ2-7, with 8 bases identical to TRBD2. Germline trimming cut 7 bases from V and 5 bases from J; bases unmatched to any gene: 13. The CDR3 totals 15 residues. Germline CDR1 and CDR2: MNHNY and SVGAGI (reference sequence). DNA for the CDR3: TGTGCCAGCACTTATAGAAGCGGGAGCACGAACGAGCAGTACTTC. Amino acids: CASTYRSGSTNEQYF.

The chain is built from TRBV5-1 and TRBJ2-1, with D hard to call. Germline lookup yields CDR1 SGHRS and CDR2 YFSETQ. V lost 0 bases and J lost 0, with 13 bases in between. CDR3 length: 17 amino acids. The CDR3 bases are TGCGCCAGCAGCTTGGCGGTCATCCTGGGCTCCTACAATGAGCAGTTCTTC. Protein: CASSLAVILGSYNEQFF.

The chain joins TRBV25-1 to TRBJ2-7; possibly TRBD1 or TRBD2 for D (5 bases each). Deletions cut 4 bases from V and 3 bases from J, with 10 bases between. CDR3 length equals 13 residues. CDR1 and CDR2 (germline): MGHDK, SYGVNS. The DNA for the CDR3 is TGTGCCAGCAGTGGTGGGACGTTCTACGAGCAGTACTTC. Translation gives CASSGGTFYEQYF.

The chain has TRBV28 and TRBJ1-2; D call uncertain. This CDR3 has 14 amino acids. The V and J ends lost 2 bases and 3 bases respectively, with 10 bases between them. Germline V gene data show CDR1 as MDHEN and CDR2 as SYDVKM. CDR3 protein: CASSLAQNYYGYTF. The CDR3 region has the DNA TGTGCCAGCAGTTTAGCACAGAACTACTATGGCTACACCTTC.

The chain combines TRBV5-1 with TRBJ1-5; D unresolved. V dropped 0 bases and J dropped 0 bases, with 7 bases sitting between them. Germline V gives CDR1 SGHRS, CDR2 YFSETQ. The CDR3 loop spans 15 amino acids. As DNA, the CDR3 is TGCGCCAGCAGCTTGGACCCACTTAGCAATCAGCCCCAGCATTTT. Protein product: CASSLDPLSNQPQHF.

The CDR3 here is CASSPGQGTNEKLFF. CDR3 DNA: TGTGCCAGCAGCCCGGGGCAGGGCACTAATGAAAAACTGTTTTTT. The chain has TRBV5-4 and TRBJ1-4; maybe TRBD1 (5 bases). Germline V lookup: CDR1 SGHNT, CDR2 YYREEE (reference sequence). The CDR3 has 15 residues. V was clipped by 4 bases and J by 2 bases, with 12 bases between them.

V and J are TRBV30 and TRBJ2-1; TRBD2 matches 8 bases. Germline CDR1 GTSNPN, CDR2 SVGIG (reference sequence). Unmatched junction bases numbered 8, after V lost 0 bases and J lost 7 bases. The CDR3 runs to 15 residues. DNA for the CDR3: TGTGCCTGGAGTGTACCCAGCGGGAGTTATAATGAGCAGTTCTTC. This translates into CAWSVPSGSYNEQFF.

In this sample, this clone turned up a few times. The V gene is TRBV11-2, the J gene TRBJ2-5; 10 bases are a match to TRBD1. The germline gives CDR1 SGHAT, CDR2 FQNNGV. With V trimmed by 5 bases and J by 3 bases, 12 bases remained unmatched. The CDR3 totals 17 residues. The CDR3 spells CASSNSGTGALKETQYF. The CDR3 DNA reads as TGTGCCAGCAGCAACTCCGGGACAGGGGCCCTAAAAGAGACCCAGTACTTC. Full variable domain (outside the CDR3, taken from reference TRBV11-2 and TRBJ2-5): EAGVAQSPRYKIIEKRQSVAFWCNPISGHATLYWYQQILGQGPKLLIQFQNNGVVDDSQLPKDRFSAERLKGVDSTLKIQPAKLEDSAVYLCASSNSGTGALKETQYFGPGTRLLVL.

The chain combines TRBV5-1 with TRBJ1-1; TRBD1 agrees at 9 bases. Germline values: CDR1 SGHRS, CDR2 YFSETQ. This CDR3 contains 15 residues. V trimming: 3 bases; J trimming: 5 bases; junction bases outside the gene matches: 8. CDR3 nucleotide sequence: TGCGCCAGCAGCTCCCCAGGACAGGGGATGACTGAAGCTTTCTTT. This codes for CASSSPGQGMTEAFF.

For the CDR3, the DNA is TGTGCCAGCAGCTTGAGAGGGGGCGAAAAACTGTTTTTT. Translation: CASSLRGGEKLFF. The V call is TRBV5-8, the J call TRBJ1-4, with 7 bases lining up with TRBD1. With V trimmed by 1 base and J by 8 bases, 2 bases remained unmatched. CDR1 is SGHTS, CDR2 YDEGEE, per germline. The length of the CDR3 is 13 residues.

The chain recombines TRBV7-6 with TRBJ2-2; D unclear. The germline gives CDR1 SGHVS, CDR2 FNYEAQ. The germline V and J ends were trimmed by 1 base and 4 bases, with 4 bases remaining between them. The CDR3 is 13 residues long. This CDR3 is CASSLDGTGELFF. The CDR3 DNA follows: TGTGCCAGCAGCTTAGATGGCACCGGGGAGCTGTTTTTT.

The chain couples TRBV15 to TRBJ2-1, with TRBD2 matching over 12 bases. J gave up 7 bases and V 1 base, and 5 bases lay outside the gene matches. CDR3 length: 16 residues. In germline, CDR1 is LNHNV, CDR2 YYDKDF (reference sequence). The CDR3 is CATSRASGRAINEQFF. In DNA, the CDR3 is TGTGCCACCAGCAGAGCTAGCGGGAGGGCCATAAATGAGCAGTTCTTC.